This TCR beta chain is from a study of T cell responses to AZD1222 COVID-19 vaccine. The CDR3 loop spans 15 amino acids. CDR1 LNHDA and CDR2 SQIVND come from the germline V gene (reference sequence). Trimming removed 4 bases from V and 0 bases from J, with 10 bases in between. Sequenced by immunoSEQ multiplex PCR; TCRdb stores in-frame clones only, minus some. In the table there are about 180,000 clones, just over 90% of which are singletons. This clonotype was obtained from an adult in good health. Source: peripheral blood, taken on day 0 of AZD1222 vaccination. J is TRBJ1-5 and V is TRBV19; D not resolved. CDR3 nucleotide sequence: TGTGCCAGTAGTAACCCTCGGGGTAGCAATCAGCCCCAGCATTTT. It codes for CASSNPRGSNQPQHF.